These 29 T cell receptor beta chains were sequenced from one sample in a study of radiotherapy plus CTLA-4 blockade in lung cancer. Libraries were prepared by immunoSEQ multiplex PCR; TCRdb keeps only in-frame clonotypes and omits some of them. Found here are tens of thousands of clones, approximately 76% of them singletons; the top ten hold 16%. Sequenced material: peripheral blood, taken from a patient treated with radiotherapy plus ipilimumab. These receptors all come from a human donor with non-small cell lung cancer whose response to radiotherapy plus ipilimumab could not be evaluated. Some clones in this sample may be carry-over from other donors' samples.

This clone was seen a single time. The chain links TRBV9 to TRBJ2-3, with TRBD2 matching 16 bases. The J segment lost 6 bases and the V segment lost 4 bases, leaving 8 bases of the junction unmatched. The CDR3 extends over 17 amino acids. Germline V gene sequence: CDR1 SGDLS, CDR2 YYNGEE. CDR3 DNA sequence: TGTGCCAGCAGCACAGGGACTAGCGGGGGGGCCAGGGATACGCAGTATTTT. Its protein product is CASSTGTSGGARDTQYF. Together with reference TRBV9 and TRBJ2-3, the CDR3 gives the full variable domain: DSGVTQTPKHLITATGQRVTLRCSPRSGDLSVYWYQQSLDQGLQFLIQYYNGEERAKGNILERFSAQQFPDLHSELNLSSLELGDSALYFCASSTGTSGGARDTQYFGPGTRLTVL.

Points on this clone: The same CDR3 also results from other DNA sequences found in this sample. CDR3 coding DNA: TGTGCCAGCAGTGTCGGCAGGGGGCTAGGCCAGCCCCAGCATTTT. Protein product: CASSVGRGLGQPQHF. V is TRBV2 and J is TRBJ1-5; 8 nucleotides agree with TRBD1. CDR3 size: 15 residues. In germline, CDR1 is SNHLY, CDR2 FYNNEI. The V and J ends lost 4 bases and 7 bases, in that order; junction bases with no gene match: 9.

The V call is TRBV4-2, the J call TRBJ1-1; 7 positions match TRBD1. The germline gives CDR1 LGHNA, CDR2 YNFKEQ. Trimming took 0 bases from V and 5 from J; bases not matched to a gene: 9. There are 16 residues in the CDR3. The CDR3 region has the DNA TGTGCCAGCAGCCAAGAAGTCTCAAGGGGGCATACTGAAGCTTTCTTT. This encodes CASSQEVSRGHTEAFF.

The chain employs TRBV11-2 and TRBJ1-2; 9 nucleotides match TRBD1. CDR1 is SGHAT and CDR2 is FQNNGV in the germline V gene. The V gene end was trimmed by 5 bases and the J gene end by 4 bases; junction bases not matched to a gene: 5. The CDR3 totals 14 residues. Here the CDR3 DNA reads TGTGCCAGCAGCCCAGAGACAGGGGGCTATGGCTACACCTTC. Translating gives CASSPETGGYGYTF.

The gene calls are TRBV7-3 and TRBJ1-5, with 8 nucleotides matching TRBD1. The junction had 23 bases not matched to a gene; V was cut back by 5 bases and J by 2 bases. The CDR3 loop spans 21 amino acids. Germline-derived CDR1 and CDR2 are SGHTA and FQGTGA. CDR3 sequence: CASSAGPGGALEFVGNQPQHF. Here the CDR3 DNA reads TGTGCCAGCAGCGCAGGACCAGGGGGCGCTTTGGAATTTGTCGGCAATCAGCCCCAGCATTTT.

This clone came up once. The chain has TRBV10-3 and TRBJ2-5; a possible D gene is TRBD2 (6 bases). This CDR3 spans 14 amino acids. In germline, CDR1 is ENHRY, CDR2 SYGVKD. Trimming took 0 bases from V and 5 from J, leaving 10 bases between them. Here the CDR3 DNA reads TGTGCCATCAGTGAGTCGGAAGGGAGGGAGACCCAGTACTTC. This encodes CAISESEGRETQYF.

The table lists this clone with a few counts. The rearrangement joins TRBV5-4 to TRBJ2-1, with D perhaps matching TRBD1 (6 bases). The CDR3 consists of 14 residues. Trimming shortened V by 4 bases and J by 5 bases, and 13 bases separated the two germline ends. The V gene's germline CDR1 is SGHNT and CDR2 YYREEE (reference sequence). CDR3 region: CASSVGQTNNEQFF. CDR3 nucleotide sequence: TGTGCCAGCAGCGTCGGACAGACAAACAATGAGCAGTTCTTC.

The V and J genes are TRBV6-6 and TRBJ2-2, with TRBD1 identical over 9 bases. With V trimmed by 6 bases and J by 5 bases, 4 bases remained unmatched. The CDR3 extends over 14 amino acids. Looked up from germline, CDR1 is MNHNY and CDR2 is SVGAGI (reference sequence). CDR3 amino acids: CASRKGQGTGELFF. The CDR3 nucleotides are TGTGCCAGCAGGAAGGGACAGGGTACCGGGGAGCTGTTTTTT.

This clone is a singleton in its sample. The V and J genes are TRBV2 and TRBJ1-1; no reliable D call. The germline CDR1 and CDR2 sequences are SNHLY and FYNNEI. The ends were cut back, 6 bases at V and 1 base at J, with 12 bases in the middle. This CDR3 region has 14 residues. The CDR3 loop reads CASSRETRNTEAFF. CDR3 DNA: TGTGCCAGCAGCCGGGAGACGAGGAACACTGAAGCTTTCTTT.

The chain employs TRBV5-1 and TRBJ2-1; TRBD2 aligns across 16 bases. V shed 4 bases and J 0 bases; nucleotides not matched to a gene: 7. The CDR3 loop spans 19 amino acids. Germline V lookup: CDR1 SGHRS, CDR2 YFSETQ. In nucleotides, the CDR3 is TGCGCCAGCAGCGTGGGACTAGCGGGGGGGAAAAGCTCCTACAATGAGCAGTTCTTC. It codes for CASSVGLAGGKSSYNEQFF.

The chain carries TRBV7-3 and TRBJ2-6; D unclear. CDR1 and CDR2 from the germline V gene are SGHTA and FQGTGA. The V end was cut by 6 bases, the J end by 0 bases, with 15 bases between. CDR3 length equals 17 residues. Here the CDR3 reads CASSPSVRISGANVLTF. Written as DNA, the CDR3 is TGTGCCAGCAGTCCGAGCGTTCGCATCTCTGGGGCCAACGTCCTGACTTTC. The whole variable domain, filled in from reference TRBV7-3 and TRBJ2-6, reads GAGVSQTPSNKVTEKGKYVELRCDPISGHTALYWYRQSLGQGPEFLIYFQGTGAADDSGLPNDRFFAVRPEGSVSTLKIQRTERGDSAVYLCASSPSVRISGANVLTFGAGSRLTVL.

This chain joins TRBV30 and TRBJ2-5; 8 nucleotides match TRBD2. In germline, CDR1 is GTSNPN, CDR2 SVGIG (reference sequence). The V segment lost 4 bases and the J segment 5 bases; nucleotides outside the gene matches: 6. The CDR3 runs 13 residues. The CDR3 here is CAWTLSGGETQYF. CDR3 DNA: TGTGCCTGGACCCTGAGCGGGGGTGAGACCCAGTACTTC.

The chain uses TRBV9 and TRBJ2-1; D possibly corresponds to TRBD1 (6 bases). Germline CDR1 reads SGDLS; CDR2 reads YYNGEE. The CDR3 sequence is 17 residues long. Trimming left V 0 bases short and J 2 bases short, with 15 bases between. CDR3: CASSVEVGARAYNEQFF. As DNA, the CDR3 is TGTGCCAGCAGCGTAGAAGTGGGGGCTAGGGCCTACAATGAGCAGTTCTTC.

DNA of the CDR3: TGTGCCAGCAGTGAAGCTAAGGCTAGTGGGTACGAGCAGTACTTC. It yields the protein CASSEAKASGYEQYF. The rearrangement uses TRBV6-1 and TRBJ2-7; D is unclear. Germline values: CDR1 MNHNS, CDR2 SASEGT. The germline V and J ends were trimmed by 0 bases and 4 bases, with 13 bases remaining between them. CDR3 size: 15 residues.

The chain joins TRBV11-2 to TRBJ1-2; D gene ambiguous. This CDR3 is 13 amino acids long. V was trimmed by 8 bases and J by 2 bases, leaving 12 bases between them. CDR1 and CDR2 (germline): SGHAT, FQNNGV. The CDR3 is CASGPNPNYGYTF. CDR3 nucleotide sequence: TGTGCCAGCGGCCCAAACCCCAACTATGGCTACACCTTC.

This chain links TRBV15 with TRBJ2-6; D unresolved. This CDR3 has 20 amino acids. Germline V gene lookup returns CDR1 LNHNV and CDR2 YYDKDF (reference sequence). The V end was cut by 2 bases, the J end by 0 bases, with 20 bases between. Here the CDR3 DNA reads TGTGCCACCAGCAGAATTTCAGGCACAACCTTAACCTCTGGGGCCAACGTCCTGACTTTC. Its translation: CATSRISGTTLTSGANVLTF.

The rearrangement links TRBV7-2 to TRBJ2-1; TRBD2 might be the D (5 bases). V was clipped by 3 bases and J by 4 bases, with 16 bases between them. The length of the CDR3 is 16 residues. CDR1 and CDR2 from the germline V gene are SGHTA and FQGNSA. CDR3 in amino acids: CASSFPREFRYNEQFF. DNA of the CDR3: TGTGCCAGCAGCTTTCCGAGGGAATTCCGTTACAATGAGCAGTTCTTC.

The rearrangement uses TRBV4-2 and TRBJ1-4; 7 nucleotides align to TRBD1. V was clipped by 7 bases and J by 4 bases; unmatched bases: 6. Germline lookup yields CDR1 LGHNA and CDR2 YNFKEQ. The CDR3 loop spans 14 amino acids. The chain's CDR3 is CASTIGGGNEKLFF. CDR3 bases: TGTGCCAGCACCATAGGGGGCGGTAATGAAAAACTGTTTTTT.

The chain employs TRBV5-1 and TRBJ2-2; TRBD1 is a possible D gene (7 bases). V gave up 6 bases and J gave up 2 bases, with 11 bases separating them. Germline V lookup: CDR1 SGHRS, CDR2 YFSETQ. The CDR3 runs to 14 residues. CDR3 loop: CASTRGDNTGELFF. The CDR3 bases are TGCGCCAGCACCAGGGGGGACAACACCGGGGAGCTGTTTTTT. Full variable domain (remainder filled in from reference TRBV5-1 and TRBJ2-2): KAGVTQTPRYLIKTRGQQVTLSCSPISGHRSVSWYQQTPGQGLQFLFEYFSETQRNKGNFPGRFSGRQFSNSRSEMNVSTLELGDSALYLCASTRGDNTGELFFGEGSRLTVL.

The CDR3 bases are TGCAGCGTTGCGGGGGGTAGCAATCAGCCCCAGCATTTT. Translated: CSVAGGSNQPQHF. The rearrangement joins TRBV29-1 to TRBJ1-5; a possible D gene is TRBD1 (5 bases). The CDR3 sequence is 13 residues long. The germline CDR1 and CDR2 sequences are SQVTM and ANQGSEA. The V end was cut by 4 bases, the J end by 0 bases, with 7 bases between. Filled out from reference TRBV29-1 and TRBJ1-5, the complete variable domain reads SAVISQKPSRDICQRGTSLTIQCQVDSQVTMMFWYRQQPGQSLTLIATANQGSEATYESGFVIDKFPISRPNLTFSTLTVSNMSPEDSSIYLCSVAGGSNQPQHFGDGTRLSIL.

The CDR3 DNA reads as TGTGCCAGCAGTGGGACAGGGTTTGGTTCACCCCTCCACTTT. Translated: CASSGTGFGSPLHF. The chain has TRBV25-1 and TRBJ1-6; TRBD1 matches 8 bases. The CDR3 spans 14 residues. Looked up from germline, CDR1 is MGHDK and CDR2 is SYGVNS. V shed 4 bases and J 9 bases; nucleotides not matched to a gene: 5.

This chain joins TRBV5-4 and TRBJ1-3; D is perhaps TRBD1 (6 bases). Germline values: CDR1 SGHNT, CDR2 YYREEE (reference sequence). Trimming removed 4 bases at V and 4 bases at J, with 15 bases between. The CDR3 is made up of 15 amino acids. CDR3 region: CASSQGLGSGNTIYF. The CDR3 nucleotides are TGTGCCAGCAGCCAGGGGCTGGGCTCCGGAAACACCATATATTTT.

This chain uses TRBV7-2 with TRBJ2-1; TRBD2 aligns across 10 bases. V shed 1 base, J shed 15 bases, and the junction held 15 bases outside the gene matches. The CDR3 consists of 16 residues. From germline, CDR1 is SGHTA and CDR2 FQGNSA. The chain's CDR3 is CASSLVSGGASRSPFF. In DNA form, the CDR3 reads TGTGCCAGCAGCTTAGTGAGCGGGGGGGCCTCGAGGTCTCCGTTCTTC. The full variable domain, rest sourced from reference TRBV7-2 and TRBJ2-1, is GAGVSQSPSNKVTEKGKDVELRCDPISGHTALYWYRQSLGQGLEFLIYFQGNSAPDKSGLPSDRFSAERTGGSVSTLTIQRTQQEDSAVYLCASSLVSGGASRSPFFGPGTRLTVL.

This clone has only a few counts. The V and J genes are TRBV6-6 and TRBJ1-5; D not resolved. Between the trimmed V and J ends, which lost 6 bases and 2 bases, there was a span of 5 bases. Germline V gene lookup returns CDR1 MNHNY and CDR2 SVGAGI (reference sequence). The CDR3 runs 12 residues. The CDR3 DNA sequence: TGTGCCAGCAGAGGAGGCAATCAGCCCCAGCATTTT. Amino acids: CASRGGNQPQHF.

This clone showed up just a few times. The chain uses TRBV11-3 and TRBJ1-1; no clear D gene. With 1 base removed from V and 0 bases from J, the gap between germline ends came to 6 bases. The CDR3 spans 14 residues. Germline V lookup: CDR1 SGHNT, CDR2 YENEEA. DNA of the CDR3: TGTGCCAGCAGCTTAGGGGAGATGAACACTGAAGCTTTCTTT. Translation gives CASSLGEMNTEAFF.

This chain connects TRBV19 to TRBJ2-5; 11 nucleotides align to TRBD1. Germline CDR1 LNHDA, CDR2 SQIVND (reference sequence). Trimming took 3 bases from V and 5 from J; bases not matched to a gene: 8. The CDR3 has 16 amino acids. Here the CDR3 DNA reads TGTGCCAGTAGTATCAGAGGGACAGGGGGGACGGAGACCCAGTACTTC. Its protein is CASSIRGTGGTETQYF.

V and J are TRBV7-8 and TRBJ1-6; the match to TRBD1 covers 9 bases. CDR1 is SGHVS, CDR2 FQNEAQ, per germline. This CDR3 has 14 residues. The V and J ends lost 5 bases and 6 bases, in that order; junction bases with no gene match: 2. CDR3 sequence (DNA): TGTGCCAGCAGCCCGGGACAGGGTAATTCACCCCTCCACTTT. It specifies CASSPGQGNSPLHF. The full variable domain, with the rest looked up from reference TRBV7-8 and TRBJ1-6, is GAGVSQSPRYKVAKRGQDVALRCDPISGHVSLFWYQQALGQGPEFLTYFQNEAQLDKSGLPSDRFFAERPEGSVSTLKIQRTQQEDSAVYLCASSPGQGNSPLHFGNGTRLTVT.

The chain links TRBV4-1 to TRBJ1-2, with 7 nucleotides matching TRBD1. V lost 4 bases and J lost 5; bases outside the gene matches: 7. Looked up from germline, CDR1 is MGHRA and CDR2 is YSYEKL. The CDR3 has 14 amino acids. CDR3 protein: CASSPTEQGYGYTF. The CDR3, as DNA: TGCGCCAGCAGCCCTACCGAACAGGGGTATGGCTACACCTTC.

This clone was seen a single time. The J gene is TRBJ2-7, the V gene TRBV2, with D possibly being TRBD1 (5 bases). Trimming left V 7 bases short and J 0 bases short, with 16 bases between. CDR1 is SNHLY and CDR2 is FYNNEI in the germline V gene. The CDR3 covers 15 residues. CDR3 nucleotide sequence: TGTGCCAGCACCCTCAGGACAAGTACCTCCTACGAGCAGTACTTC. Its translation is CASTLRTSTSYEQYF.